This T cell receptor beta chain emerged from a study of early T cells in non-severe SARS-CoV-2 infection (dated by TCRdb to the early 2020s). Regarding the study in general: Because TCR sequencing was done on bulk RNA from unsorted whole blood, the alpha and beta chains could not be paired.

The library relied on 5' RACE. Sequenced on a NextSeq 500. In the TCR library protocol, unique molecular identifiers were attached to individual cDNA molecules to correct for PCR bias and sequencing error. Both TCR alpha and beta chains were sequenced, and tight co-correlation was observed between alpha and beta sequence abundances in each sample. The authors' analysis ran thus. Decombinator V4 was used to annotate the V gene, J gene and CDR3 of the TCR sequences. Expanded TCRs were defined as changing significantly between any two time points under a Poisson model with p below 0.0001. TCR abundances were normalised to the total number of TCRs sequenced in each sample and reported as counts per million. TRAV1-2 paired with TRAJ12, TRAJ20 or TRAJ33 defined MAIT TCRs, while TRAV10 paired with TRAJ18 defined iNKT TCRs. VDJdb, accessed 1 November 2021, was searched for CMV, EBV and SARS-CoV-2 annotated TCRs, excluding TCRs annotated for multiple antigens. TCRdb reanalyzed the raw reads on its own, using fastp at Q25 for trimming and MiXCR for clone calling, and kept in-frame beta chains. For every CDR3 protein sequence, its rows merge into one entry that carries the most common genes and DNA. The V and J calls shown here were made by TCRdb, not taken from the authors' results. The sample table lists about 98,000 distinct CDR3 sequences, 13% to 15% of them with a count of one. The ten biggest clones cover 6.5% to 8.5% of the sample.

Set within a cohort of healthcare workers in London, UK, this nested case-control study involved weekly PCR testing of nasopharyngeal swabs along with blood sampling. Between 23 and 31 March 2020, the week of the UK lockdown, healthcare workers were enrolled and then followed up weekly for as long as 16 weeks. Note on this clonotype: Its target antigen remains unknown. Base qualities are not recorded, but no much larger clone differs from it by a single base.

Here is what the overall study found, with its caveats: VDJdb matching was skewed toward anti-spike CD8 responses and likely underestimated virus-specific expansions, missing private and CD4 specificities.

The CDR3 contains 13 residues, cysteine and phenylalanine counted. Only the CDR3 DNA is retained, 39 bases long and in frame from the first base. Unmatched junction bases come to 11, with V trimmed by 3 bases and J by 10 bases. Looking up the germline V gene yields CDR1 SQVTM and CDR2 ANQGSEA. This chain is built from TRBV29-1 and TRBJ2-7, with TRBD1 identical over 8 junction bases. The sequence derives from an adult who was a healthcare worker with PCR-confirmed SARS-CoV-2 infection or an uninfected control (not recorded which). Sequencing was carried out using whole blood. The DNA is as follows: TGCAGCGTTGATAGGGAGACAGGGGCATTTCAGTACTTC. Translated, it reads CSVDRETGAFQYF.